This T cell receptor (beta chain) was documented in a study of T cell responses to AZD1222 COVID-19 vaccine. At the level of the study: Whether given at about 4 or about 12 weeks, second doses were pooled.

The CDR3 covers 15 residues. V dropped 5 bases and J dropped 4; count of bases not matched to a gene: 9. CDR1 is LNHDA, CDR2 SQIVND, per germline (reference sequence). Points on this clone: Its antigen remains unknown.

Overall study results and limits: Spike-specific TCR depth and breadth grew after two AZD1222 doses. Targets within unmutated variant regions were reportedly found for nearly half of spike-specific TCRs.

Assay: immunoSEQ multiplex PCR; the TCRdb copy retains only in-frame clones and omits some. The profile shows about 97,000 clones, about 82% of them singletons. Material: peripheral blood, obtained on day 0 of AZD1222 vaccination. The receptor was isolated from an adult in good health. The chain has TRBV19 and TRBJ1-1, with 8 bases lining up with TRBD1. CDR3 sequence reads: CASSFRTGLGTEAFF. CDR3 DNA: TGTGCCAGTAGTTTCAGGACAGGGCTGGGCACTGAAGCTTTCTTT.